This TCR beta chain is drawn from a study of blood T cell repertoires in COVID-19. Overall study: The analysed material was cDNA or gDNA that came from T cells, B-cell-depleted T cells, or PBMCs.

The CDR3 runs 17 residues. V was pared by 6 bases and J by 0 bases, with 20 bases between. CDR1 and CDR2 (germline): SEHNR, FQNEAQ (reference sequence). In terms of age and location, participants ranged from about 18 to 95 years and lived in about 25 US areas. Participant-reported clinical history was the basis for cohort assignment. Authors' analysis steps: Estimation of nucleated cell counts relied on the amplification of reference gene primers. Sequenced by immunoSEQ multiplex PCR; TCRdb stores in-frame clones only, minus some. From that table come the V and J calls and clone size; the DNA was used to work out D and trimming. The table includes fewer than 400,000 clones, around 85% detected once.

The receptor comes from a woman aged 25 to 45 who had been exposed to COVID-19. Sequenced sample: PBMCs or T cells enriched from blood (not recorded which). The V gene is TRBV7-9, the J gene TRBJ1-1, with D maybe TRBD1 (5 bases). The CDR3 region is CASSRDKGLGVNTEAFF. CDR3 in DNA: TGTGCCAGCAGTAGAGATAAGGGGCTTGGGGTGAACACTGAAGCTTTCTTT.